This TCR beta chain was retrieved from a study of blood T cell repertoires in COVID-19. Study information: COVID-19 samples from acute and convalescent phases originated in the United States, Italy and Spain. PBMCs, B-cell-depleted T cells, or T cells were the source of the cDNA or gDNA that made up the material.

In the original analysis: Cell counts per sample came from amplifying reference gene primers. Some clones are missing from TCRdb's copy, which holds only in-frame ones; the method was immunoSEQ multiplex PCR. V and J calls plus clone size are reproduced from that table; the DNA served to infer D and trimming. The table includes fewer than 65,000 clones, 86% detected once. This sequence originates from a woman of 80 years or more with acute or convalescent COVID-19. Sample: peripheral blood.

The CDR3 region is CASSLSSRGGYYEQYF. Here the CDR3 DNA reads TGTGCCAGCAGTTTATCCTCCCGCGGGGGGTACTACGAGCAGTACTTC. This rearrangement joins TRBV27 to TRBJ2-7; 8 bases are a match to TRBD2. J gave up 3 bases and V 0 bases, and 7 bases lay outside the gene matches. CDR3 size: 16 residues. Germline-derived CDR1 and CDR2 are MNHEY and SMNVEV (reference sequence).